A selection of T cell receptor beta chains follows, all from one sample in a study of radiation and T cells in renal cell carcinoma. Profiling relied on immunoSEQ multiplex PCR, and the TCRdb table lists in-frame clones only, not all of them. Of around 74,000 clones in the sample, approximately 82% were seen once. This specimen was blood, taken from a patient whose treatment included radiotherapy and nephrectomy. These receptors all stem from an older woman with renal cell carcinoma. Each CDR3 is given with its conserved first and last residue. The D gene is left open where the match is weak. Size values are once, few and many counts, or a class for expanded clones, and some rows have none.

length: 18; J: TRBJ1-5; D: TRBD1; V: TRBV28; size: once; DNA: TGTGCCAGCAGTTTAAACCTAAACAGGGGCACGGGCAATCAGCCCCAGCATTTT; CDR3: CASSLNLNRGTGNQPQHF
length: 15; J: TRBJ2-5; D: NA; V: TRBV11-3; size: NA; DNA: TGTGCCAGCAGCTTAGGGGGGGTGCTGGAAGAGACCCAGTACTTC; CDR3: CASSLGGVLEETQYF
length: 14; J: TRBJ2-2; D: NA; V: TRBV4-3; size: NA; DNA: TGCGCCAGCAGCCAAGGCCCAGGCCCGGGGGAGCTGTTTTTT; CDR3: CASSQGPGPGELFF
length: 13; J: TRBJ1-2; D: NA; V: TRBV5-4; size: NA; DNA: TGTGCCAGCAGCTCACCGGCTGTCTATGGCTACACCTTC; CDR3: CASSSPAVYGYTF
length: 12; J: TRBJ2-3; D: NA; V: TRBV6-4; size: once; DNA: TGTGCCAGCAGTGACTCTGAAGATACGCAGTATTTT; CDR3: CASSDSEDTQYF
length: 19; J: TRBJ2-1; D: TRBD2; V: TRBV27; size: once; DNA: TGTGCCAGCAGTTTAACCTGGTGGCGTCGGGAGGGGCTATACAATGAGCAGTTCTTC; CDR3: CASSLTWWRREGLYNEQFF
length: 15; J: TRBJ2-4; D: TRBD1; V: TRBV27; size: NA; DNA: TGTGCCAGCAGTTCCCGAGGGACAGGCAAAAACATTCAGTACTTC; CDR3: CASSSRGTGKNIQYF
length: 15; J: TRBJ2-7; D: NA; V: TRBV5-1; size: NA; DNA: TGCGCCAGCAGCTTAGGGCATGGGAAGGGCTACGAGCAGTACTTC; CDR3: CASSLGHGKGYEQYF
length: 12; J: TRBJ2-7; D: NA; V: TRBV28; size: NA; DNA: TGTGCCAGCAGTACCGGGTGGGGCGAGCAGTACTTC; CDR3: CASSTGWGEQYF
length: 17; J: TRBJ1-2; D: TRBD1; V: TRBV28; size: NA; DNA: TGTGCCAGCAGTGTTTCCGGGACAGGGGGCTTCGCCAGAGGCTACACCTTC; CDR3: CASSVSGTGGFARGYTF
length: 12; J: TRBJ2-1; D: TRBD2; V: TRBV29-1; size: NA; DNA: TGCAGCGTTGATAACGGGGGGAATGAGCAGTTCTTC; CDR3: CSVDNGGNEQFF
length: 15; J: TRBJ2-3; D: TRBD2; V: TRBV4-1; size: NA; DNA: TGCGCCAGCAGCTTCCGCACTAGCGGGGTGGATACGCAGTATTTT; CDR3: CASSFRTSGVDTQYF
length: 15; J: TRBJ2-7; D: NA; V: TRBV5-1; size: NA; DNA: TGCGCCAGCAGCTTGGCCGCCAGGGTGGACTACGAGCAGTACTTC; CDR3: CASSLAARVDYEQYF
length: 12; J: TRBJ2-7; D: NA; V: TRBV15; size: once; DNA: TGTGCCACCAGGGGCCGCTCCTACGAGCAGTACTTC; CDR3: CATRGRSYEQYF
length: 14; J: TRBJ1-2; D: NA; V: TRBV9; size: NA; DNA: TGTGCCAGCAGCGAGTACAGGGAAAACTATGGCTACACCTTC; CDR3: CASSEYRENYGYTF
length: 16; J: TRBJ1-6; D: NA; V: TRBV5-4; size: NA; DNA: TGTGCCAGCGGGGCCTGGGGGAGCTCCTATAATTCACCCCTCCACTTT; CDR3: CASGAWGSSYNSPLHF
length: 17; J: TRBJ2-3; D: NA; V: TRBV19; size: NA; DNA: TGTGCCAGTAGAACTAGGGACCGACCGGCGAGCACAGATACGCAGTATTTT; CDR3: CASRTRDRPASTDTQYF
length: 15; J: TRBJ2-2; D: TRBD1; V: TRBV7-9; size: NA; DNA: TGTGCCAGCAGCTTAAGACAGGGGAACACCGGGGAGCTGTTTTTT; CDR3: CASSLRQGNTGELFF
length: 13; J: TRBJ1-1; D: NA; V: TRBV4-2; size: NA; DNA: TGTGCCAGCAGCCCCCCTGGAGTCCTTGAAGCTTTCTTT; CDR3: CASSPPGVLEAFF
length: 16; J: TRBJ2-4; D: TRBD2; V: TRBV28; size: NA; DNA: TGTGCCAGCAGTGGGGGGAGGGGAAAGGCCAAAAACATTCAGTACTTC; CDR3: CASSGGRGKAKNIQYF
length: 18; J: TRBJ2-3; D: TRBD1; V: TRBV5-1; size: NA; DNA: TGCGCCAGCAGCTTGGGGGGGACAGGGCCTTTTTACACAGATACGCAGTATTTT; CDR3: CASSLGGTGPFYTDTQYF
length: 17; J: TRBJ1-1; D: TRBD1; V: TRBV18; size: NA; DNA: TGTGCCAGCTCATCGACAGGGGTAGGGGCCATGAACACTGAAGCTTTCTTT; CDR3: CASSSTGVGAMNTEAFF
length: 16; J: TRBJ1-1; D: NA; V: TRBV7-9; size: few; DNA: TGTGCCAGCACGTCGGGAAAGACGATGATTTACACTGAAGCTTTCTTT; CDR3: CASTSGKTMIYTEAFF
length: 17; J: TRBJ2-2; D: NA; V: TRBV7-9; size: NA; DNA: TGTGCCAGCAGCTTAGCGCTGAACCGCCCGTACACCGGGGAGCTGTTTTTT; CDR3: CASSLALNRPYTGELFF
length: 13; J: TRBJ1-5; D: NA; V: TRBV5-4; size: NA; DNA: TGTGCCAGCGGCTTGGGAAGTGATCAGCCCCAGCATTTT; CDR3: CASGLGSDQPQHF
length: 15; J: TRBJ1-1; D: NA; V: TRBV7-9; size: NA; DNA: TGTGCCAGCAGCCCGCGGGGGGCAGCGGGCACTGAAGCTTTCTTT; CDR3: CASSPRGAAGTEAFF
length: 14; J: TRBJ2-7; D: TRBD1; V: TRBV19; size: few; DNA: TGTGCCAGTAGTCCAGGGACAGGGTCCTACGAGCAGTACTTC; CDR3: CASSPGTGSYEQYF
length: 11; J: TRBJ1-1; D: NA; V: TRBV7-9; size: few; DNA: TGTGCCAGCAGCTTAGGCGGTGAAGCTTTCTTT; CDR3: CASSLGGEAFF
length: 16; J: TRBJ2-1; D: TRBD2; V: TRBV9; size: NA; DNA: TGTGCCAGCAGCGGAGGTAGCGGGGGCTCCTACAATGAGCAGTTCTTC; CDR3: CASSGGSGGSYNEQFF
length: 16; J: TRBJ1-3; D: NA; V: TRBV9; size: NA; DNA: TGTGCCAGCAGCGTTTCACAGGGCAGCTCTGGAAACACCATATATTTT; CDR3: CASSVSQGSSGNTIYF
length: 16; J: TRBJ2-2; D: NA; V: TRBV5-6; size: NA; DNA: TGTGCCAGCAGCTCCCGAAAGTCCACCCCCACCGGGGAGCTGTTTTTT; CDR3: CASSSRKSTPTGELFF
length: 14; J: TRBJ2-7; D: TRBD2; V: TRBV12-5; size: NA; DNA: TGTGCTAGTGGGGCGGGGGACGGTTCCTACGAGCAGTACTTC; CDR3: CASGAGDGSYEQYF
length: 17; J: TRBJ1-2; D: NA; V: TRBV18; size: NA; DNA: TGTGCCAGCTCCCCTGCAGGGAACATCGGGGAAACATGGGGCTACACCTTC; CDR3: CASSPAGNIGETWGYTF
length: 13; J: TRBJ2-1; D: NA; V: TRBV6-5; size: NA; DNA: TGTGCCAGCGGGGAGAGCTCCTACAATGAGCAGTTCTTC; CDR3: CASGESSYNEQFF
length: 16; J: TRBJ1-5; D: TRBD1; V: TRBV28; size: NA; DNA: TGTGCCAGCACCCGACAGGGGGGGAGTGACAATCAGCCCCAGCATTTT; CDR3: CASTRQGGSDNQPQHF
length: 15; J: TRBJ1-5; D: TRBD1; V: TRBV28; size: NA; DNA: TGTGCCAGCACGTCTCAAGGACAGGGGTATCAGCCCCAGCATTTT; CDR3: CASTSQGQGYQPQHF
length: 13; J: TRBJ1-2; D: NA; V: TRBV28; size: NA; DNA: TGTGCCAGCTTTGGGCAGTCGGACTATGGCTACACCTTC; CDR3: CASFGQSDYGYTF
length: 14; J: TRBJ2-5; D: TRBD1; V: TRBV19; size: few; DNA: TGTGCCAGTAGTGCCGGGACAGGGAGAGAGACCCAGTACTTC; CDR3: CASSAGTGRETQYF
length: 14; J: TRBJ1-6; D: NA; V: TRBV7-2; size: NA; DNA: TGTGCCAGCAGCTGGGGACTGTCTAATTCACCCCTCCACTTT; CDR3: CASSWGLSNSPLHF
length: 14; J: TRBJ1-2; D: NA; V: TRBV27; size: NA; DNA: TGTGCCAGCAGTAGAACGGGGAGCCACTATGGCTACACCTTC; CDR3: CASSRTGSHYGYTF
length: 14; J: TRBJ2-1; D: NA; V: TRBV28; size: NA; DNA: TGTGCCAGCAGATTACTAATATCCCTCGGGGAGCAGTTCTTC; CDR3: CASRLLISLGEQFF